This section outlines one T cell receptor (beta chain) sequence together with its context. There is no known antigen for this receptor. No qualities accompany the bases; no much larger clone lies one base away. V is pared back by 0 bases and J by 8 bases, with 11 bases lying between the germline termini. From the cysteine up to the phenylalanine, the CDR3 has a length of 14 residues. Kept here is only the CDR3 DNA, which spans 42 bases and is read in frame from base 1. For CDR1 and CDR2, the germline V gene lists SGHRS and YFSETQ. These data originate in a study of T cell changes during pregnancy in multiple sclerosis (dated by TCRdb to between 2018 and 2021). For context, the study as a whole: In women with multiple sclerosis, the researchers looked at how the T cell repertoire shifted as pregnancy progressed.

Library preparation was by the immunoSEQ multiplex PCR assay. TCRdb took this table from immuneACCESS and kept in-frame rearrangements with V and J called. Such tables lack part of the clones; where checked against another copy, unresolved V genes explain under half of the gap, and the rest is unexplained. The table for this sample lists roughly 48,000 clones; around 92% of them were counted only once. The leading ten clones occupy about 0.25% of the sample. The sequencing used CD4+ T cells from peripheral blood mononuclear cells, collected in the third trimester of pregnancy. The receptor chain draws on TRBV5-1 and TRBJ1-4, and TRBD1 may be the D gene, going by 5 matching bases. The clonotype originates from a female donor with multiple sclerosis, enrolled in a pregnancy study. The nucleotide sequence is TGCGCCAGCAGCTTGGTCCAGGGTGGGGAAAAACTGTTTTTT. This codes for CASSLVQGGEKLFF.